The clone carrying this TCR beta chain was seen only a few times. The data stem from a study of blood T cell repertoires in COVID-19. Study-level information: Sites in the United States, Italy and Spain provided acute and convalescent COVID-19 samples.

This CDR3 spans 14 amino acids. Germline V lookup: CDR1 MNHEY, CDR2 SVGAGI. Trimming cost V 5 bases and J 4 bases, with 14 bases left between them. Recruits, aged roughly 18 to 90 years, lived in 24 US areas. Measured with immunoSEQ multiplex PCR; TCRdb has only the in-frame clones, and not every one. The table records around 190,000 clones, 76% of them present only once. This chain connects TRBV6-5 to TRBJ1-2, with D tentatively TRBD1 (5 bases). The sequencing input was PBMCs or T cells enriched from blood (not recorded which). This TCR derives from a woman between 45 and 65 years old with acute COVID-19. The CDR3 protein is CASSRGAETYGYTF. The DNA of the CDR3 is TGTGCCAGCAGTAGGGGCGCAGAAACCTATGGCTACACCTTC.